This TCR beta chain is drawn from a study of shared clonotypes between healthy human individuals. Per germline, CDR1 SQVTM and CDR2 ANQGSEA. The CDR3 covers 13 residues. Losses at the gene ends were 4 bases for V and 4 bases for J; bases not matched to a gene: 2. Cells designated naive CD8 were CD45RO-negative and were positively selected for CCR7, with terminally differentiated effector memory CD45RA+ cells excluded. Over several immunoSEQ plates, each subset's genomic DNA was distributed in even portions. Here immunoSEQ multiplex PCR was the method, and the copy in TCRdb shows in-frame clones only, minus some. The data contain fewer than 1 million clones, just over 95% of them seen just once; the ten biggest clones take up approximately 0.2%.

The TCR originated in a man aged 25-45 years in good health. The genes are TRBV29-1 and TRBJ2-2, with 8 bases matching TRBD1. The material sequenced was naive CD8+ T cells sorted from blood. The chain's CDR3 is CSVGTGTTGELFF. The CDR3 DNA is TGCAGCGTTGGGACAGGGACCACCGGGGAGCTGTTTTTT.